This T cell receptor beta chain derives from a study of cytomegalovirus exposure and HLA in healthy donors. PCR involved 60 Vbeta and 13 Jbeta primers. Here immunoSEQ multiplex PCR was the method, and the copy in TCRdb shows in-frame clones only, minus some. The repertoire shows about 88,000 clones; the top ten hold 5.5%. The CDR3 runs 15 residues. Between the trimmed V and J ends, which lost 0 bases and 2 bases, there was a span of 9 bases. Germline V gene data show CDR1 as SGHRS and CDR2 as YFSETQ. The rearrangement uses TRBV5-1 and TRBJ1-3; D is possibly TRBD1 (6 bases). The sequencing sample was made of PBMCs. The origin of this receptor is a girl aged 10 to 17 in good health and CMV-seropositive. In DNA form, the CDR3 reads TGCGCCAGCAGCTTGGATCCAGGGGCTGGAAACACCATATATTTT. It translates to CASSLDPGAGNTIYF. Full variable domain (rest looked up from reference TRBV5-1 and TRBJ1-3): KAGVTQTPRYLIKTRGQQVTLSCSPISGHRSVSWYQQTPGQGLQFLFEYFSETQRNKGNFPGRFSGRQFSNSRSEMNVSTLELGDSALYLCASSLDPGAGNTIYFGEGSWLTVV.